These 23 T cell receptor beta chains were all obtained from the same sample, sequenced in a study (TCRdb year 2016). Library creation used 5' RACE. This sample was sequenced with an Illumina HiSeq 2000. TCRdb redid the processing of the public reads, applying fastp at Q25 and MiXCR, and retained in-frame beta chains. CDR3 protein duplicates are merged, each entry listing the most common genes and DNA. Counted in this sample were around 290 distinct CDR3 sequences; 5.5% to 6.5% of them appeared once. Of the sample, 61% falls within the top ten clones. The sample consisted of effector memory T cells from blood PBMCs. Explained via the paper, the cell subset or site label denotes: effector memory CD4+ T cells. Every receptor here comes from a male donor with HIV.

The gene calls are TRBV20-1 and TRBJ1-2; possible D gene TRBD1, 5 bases. Trimming removed 5 bases at V and 4 bases at J, with 11 bases between. The CDR3 has 12 residues. Germline V lookup: CDR1 DFQATT, CDR2 SNEGSKA (reference sequence). CDR3 bases: TGCAGTGCTCGAAGGACAAGCTATGGCTACACCTTC. This translates into CSARRTSYGYTF.

This clonotype is labeled as large (0.1 to 1%). This sequence joins TRBV11-3 and TRBJ2-2; 10 nucleotides agree with TRBD2. Germline trimming cut 4 bases from V and 6 bases from J; bases unmatched to any gene: 11. The V gene's germline CDR1 is SGHNT and CDR2 YENEEA. The CDR3 spans 17 residues. The CDR3 DNA reads as TGTGCCAGCAGCTCCTCTAGCGGGGGAACCGGACCCGGGGAGCTGTTTTTT. Translated, it gives CASSSSSGGTGPGELFF.

With respect to this clonotype: This may arise from a read error, as a much more abundant clone is one base away. The rearrangement uses TRBV11-2 and TRBJ1-2; weak D call: TRBD1 (6 bases). Germline V gives CDR1 SGHAT, CDR2 FQNNGV. With 7 bases removed from V and 4 bases from J, the gap between germline ends came to 13 bases. This CDR3 is built from 13 residues. The CDR3 is CASNPDRTYGYTF. The CDR3 bases are TGTGCCAGCAACCCAGACAGGACCTATGGCTACACCTTC. The full variable domain, completed using reference TRBV11-2 and TRBJ1-2, is EAGVAQSPRYKIIEKRQSVAFWCNPISGHATLYWYQQILGQGPKLLIQFQNNGVVDDSQLPKDRFSAERLKGVDSTLKIQPAKLEDSAVYLCASNPDRTYGYTFGSGTRLTVV.

Sample share makes this clonotype medium-sized. The chain employs TRBV18 and TRBJ1-4, with D possibly being TRBD1 (5 bases). The CDR3 is 14 amino acids. Trimming stripped 3 bases from V and 8 bases from J, with 13 bases between. Germline V gene sequence: CDR1 KGHSH, CDR2 LQKENI. The CDR3: CASSPTGQDEKLFF. In DNA, the CDR3 is TGTGCCAGCTCACCCACGGGGCAGGACGAAAAACTGTTTTTT.

The chain employs TRBV30 and TRBJ1-3, with D unresolved. CDR3 length: 12 amino acids. The germline V and J ends were trimmed by 0 bases and 2 bases, with 2 bases remaining between them. Germline V gene data show CDR1 as GTSNPN and CDR2 as SVGIG (reference sequence). This CDR3 is CAWSVTGNTIYF. For the CDR3, the DNA is TGTGCCTGGAGTGTAACTGGAAACACCATATATTTT.

CDR3 amino acids: CSVAEPEAFF. CDR3 coding DNA: TGCAGCGTTGCCGAACCAGAAGCTTTCTTT. The rearrangement joins TRBV29-1 to TRBJ1-1; no clear D gene. Trimming removed 4 bases at V and 8 bases at J, with 8 bases between. This CDR3 is 10 amino acids long. The germline gives CDR1 SQVTM, CDR2 ANQGSEA. The variable domain in full, with the rest retrieved from reference TRBV29-1 and TRBJ1-1, is SAVISQKPSRDICQRGTSLTIQCQVDSQVTMMFWYRQQPGQSLTLIATANQGSEATYESGFVIDKFPISRPNLTFSTLTVSNMSPEDSSIYLCSVAEPEAFFGQGTRLTVV.

This clonotype is deemed large. V gene TRBV6-1 combines with J gene TRBJ1-2; possible D gene TRBD1, 5 bases. CDR3 length equals 14 residues. Germline V gives CDR1 MNHNS, CDR2 SASEGT. Trimming removed 6 bases from V and 4 bases from J, with 15 bases in between. CDR3 in amino acids: CASRPGRGIYGYTF. The CDR3 DNA is TGTGCCAGCAGGCCGGGACGGGGGATCTATGGCTACACCTTC.

The V call is TRBV10-1, the J call TRBJ1-1; 8 bases fit TRBD1. Looked up from germline, CDR1 is WNHNN and CDR2 is SYGVQD (reference sequence). The CDR3 is made up of 14 amino acids. The V gene end was trimmed by 6 bases and the J gene end by 3 bases; junction bases not matched to a gene: 6. CDR3 loop: CASRPGTGDTEAFF. DNA for the CDR3: TGCGCCAGCAGACCCGGGACAGGAGACACTGAAGCTTTCTTT.

About this clonotype itself: With a much larger clone just one base away, this may be a read error. The rearrangement joins TRBV18 to TRBJ1-1; no clear D gene. The CDR3 covers 12 residues. Germline V lookup: CDR1 KGHSH, CDR2 LQKENI. Trimming removed 6 bases from V and 10 bases from J, with 15 bases in between. The CDR3 sequence: CASSQDHGRAFF. The CDR3 DNA reads TGTGCCAGCTCTCAGGATCACGGGCGAGCTTTCTTT.

This clonotype was seen a handful of times. The chain couples TRBV10-1 to TRBJ2-2, with TRBD1 matching 7 bases. The CDR3 loop spans 14 amino acids. Germline values: CDR1 WNHNN, CDR2 SYGVQD (reference sequence). Trimming removed 6 bases from V and 6 bases from J; junction bases left unmatched: 7. This CDR3 reads CASSQYRGPGELFF. In nucleotides, the CDR3 is TGCGCCAGCAGCCAATACAGGGGTCCCGGGGAGCTGTTTTTT.

By its share, this clonotype is large. This sequence may be a read error, since a much larger clone differs from it by one base. V gene TRBV9 combines with J gene TRBJ1-1, with 8 bases lining up with TRBD1. Germline CDR1 reads SGDLS; CDR2 reads YYNGEE. The CDR3 spans 14 residues. V dropped 2 bases and J dropped 4; count of bases not matched to a gene: 4. The CDR3 is CASSVRTGSTEAFF. As DNA, the CDR3 is TGTGCCAGCAGCGTGAGGACAGGGAGCACTGAAGCTTTCTTT.

This clonotype is deemed medium-sized. J is TRBJ1-2 and V is TRBV7-2; D not resolved. The germline gives CDR1 SGHTA, CDR2 FQGNSA. CDR3 length equals 14 residues. V gave up 6 bases and J gave up 4 bases, with 15 bases separating them. The chain's CDR3 is CASRPGNTGYGYTF. The CDR3 region has the DNA TGTGCCAGCAGACCGGGAAACACCGGCTATGGCTACACCTTC.

This clonotype was seen once. A much larger clone sits a single nucleotide away, making a read error possible. V usage is TRBV5-1 and J usage is TRBJ2-7; D is possibly TRBD1 or TRBD2 (5 bases each). V was trimmed by 4 bases and J by 4 bases, leaving 15 bases between them. The CDR3 is 14 amino acids. The V gene's germline CDR1 is SGHRS and CDR2 YFSETQ. The CDR3 is CASSPGNGAYEQYF. The CDR3 bases are TGCGCCAGCAGCCCCGGTAACGGGGCTTACGAGCAGTACTTC.

By sample share, this clonotype is large (0.1 to 1%). V usage is TRBV11-1 and J usage is TRBJ1-1; D unclear. V lost 8 bases and J 5 bases, leaving 15 bases between the germline ends. This CDR3 is built from 13 residues. The germline V gene has CDR1 SGHAT and CDR2 FQDESV (reference sequence). The CDR3 reads CASLREERTEAFF. Here the CDR3 DNA reads TGTGCCAGCCTCCGTGAGGAGAGAACTGAAGCTTTCTTT.

By share, this clonotype counts as large. The rearrangement joins TRBV7-6 to TRBJ1-1; 9 nucleotides match TRBD1. V was pared by 3 bases and J by 4 bases, with 3 bases of the junction left unmatched. Germline CDR1 SGHVS, CDR2 FNYEAQ. The CDR3 covers 14 residues. The CDR3 spells CASSLGQGITEAFF. The CDR3 DNA is TGTGCCAGCAGCTTGGGACAGGGAATCACTGAAGCTTTCTTT. The whole variable domain, filled in from reference TRBV7-6 and TRBJ1-1, reads GAGVSQSPRYKVTKRGQDVALRCDPISGHVSLYWYRQALGQGPEFLTYFNYEAQQDKSGLPNDRFSAERPEGSISTLTIQRTEQRDSAMYRCASSLGQGITEAFFGQGTRLTVV.

This clonotype is categorized as medium-sized. This chain connects TRBV5-1 to TRBJ2-3; D possibly corresponds to TRBD2 (5 bases). From germline, CDR1 is SGHRS and CDR2 YFSETQ. This CDR3 comprises 15 residues. V was trimmed by 4 bases and J by 4 bases, leaving 16 bases between them. The CDR3 sequence is CASSQQSGNADTQYF. DNA of the CDR3: TGCGCCAGCAGCCAGCAGTCCGGGAACGCAGATACGCAGTATTTT. Full variable domain (remainder filled in from reference TRBV5-1 and TRBJ2-3): KAGVTQTPRYLIKTRGQQVTLSCSPISGHRSVSWYQQTPGQGLQFLFEYFSETQRNKGNFPGRFSGRQFSNSRSEMNVSTLELGDSALYLCASSQQSGNADTQYFGPGTRLTVL.

Within the sample, this clonotype is large. The chain employs TRBV30 and TRBJ1-4, with 11 bases lining up with TRBD1. There are 13 residues in the CDR3. The ends lost 8 bases at V and 8 bases at J; junction bases unmatched: 7. CDR1 GTSNPN and CDR2 SVGIG come from the germline V gene (reference sequence). The CDR3 region has the DNA TGTGCCCTCACCTGGACAGGGGGCGAAAAACTGTTTTTT. It yields the protein CALTWTGGEKLFF. Filled out from reference TRBV30 and TRBJ1-4, the complete variable domain reads SQTIHQWPATLVQPVGSPLSLECTVEGTSNPNLYWYRQAAGRGLQLLFYSVGIGQISSEVPQNLSASRPQDRQFILSSKKLLLSDSGFYLCALTWTGGEKLFFGSGTQLSVL.

Concerning this clonotype itself: With a much larger clone just one base away, this may be a read error. This chain links TRBV30 with TRBJ1-5, with D perhaps matching TRBD1 (5 bases). This CDR3 comprises 15 residues. Trimming left V 0 bases short and J 7 bases short, with 16 bases between. Germline CDR1 GTSNPN, CDR2 SVGIG (reference sequence). CDR3 nucleotides: TGTGCCTGGAGTGTAGGGCAGGGTACAAAACAGCCCCAGCATTTT. The encoded protein is CAWSVGQGTKQPQHF.

The rearrangement uses TRBV18 and TRBJ2-7; perhaps TRBD1 as D (6 bases). Trimming took 2 bases from V and 6 from J, leaving 14 bases between them. Germline V gene data show CDR1 as KGHSH and CDR2 as LQKENI. The CDR3 spans 14 residues. CDR3 sequence reads: CASSPGFTGTEQYV. The CDR3 region has the DNA TGTGCCAGCTCACCAGGTTTTACAGGGACCGAGCAGTACGTC.

In its sample, this clonotype ranks as large (0.1 to 1%). Compared with germline, one end of the junction differs, possibly owing to a read error. V is TRBV10-3 and J is TRBJ2-3; 7 positions match TRBD1. The CDR3 length is 16 residues. Germline values: CDR1 ENHRY, CDR2 SYGVKD. The CDR3 sequence: CAISRNDRAHTDTHYF. The CDR3 DNA is TGTGCCATCAGTAGGAATGACAGGGCCCACACAGATACGCACTATTTT.

In this sample, this clonotype is medium-sized (0.01 to 0.1%). The chain joins TRBV11-3 to TRBJ2-1; the match to TRBD1 covers 7 bases. Trimming at V came to 4 bases and at J to 6 bases, leaving 9 bases not matched to a gene. Germline V gene data show CDR1 as SGHNT and CDR2 as YENEEA. The CDR3 totals 15 residues. CDR3 in amino acids: CASSSQLDRLNEQFF. The CDR3 DNA is TGTGCCAGCAGCTCCCAATTGGACAGGCTCAATGAGCAGTTCTTC.

This clonotype is categorized as large (0.1 to 1%). The rearrangement joins TRBV29-1 to TRBJ1-1; D unresolved. Germline assignment: CDR1 SQVTM and CDR2 ANQGSEA. V lost 7 bases to trimming and J lost 0 bases, with 15 bases between them. There are 14 residues in the CDR3. CDR3 sequence: CSAFGPAVNTEAFF. CDR3 nucleotide sequence: TGCAGCGCCTTCGGACCGGCCGTGAACACTGAAGCTTTCTTT.

This clonotype is labeled large. The chain links TRBV6-1 to TRBJ1-1; D is ambiguous. V lost 6 bases and J lost 11, with 16 bases in between. The germline V gene encodes CDR1 MNHNS and CDR2 SASEGT. The CDR3 sequence is 12 residues long. This CDR3 reads CASSAEGLQAFF. CDR3 bases: TGTGCCAGCAGCGCCGAAGGGCTTCAGGCTTTCTTT.